A single sample gave rise to the 18 T cell receptor beta chains below, sequenced in a study of identical twins. TCRdb passed the 5' RACE reads through MiXCR, listing each CDR3 protein once. The table has about 240,000 distinct CDR3 sequences, 10% to 13% seen once. The sequencing sample was made of memory T cells sorted from blood. These receptors were obtained from a middle-aged man in good health.

J is TRBJ2-1 and V is TRBV20-1; D gene unclear. V lost 6 bases, J lost 6 bases, and 15 bases lay in between. This CDR3 region has 13 residues. Germline assignment: CDR1 DFQATT and CDR2 SNEGSKA (reference sequence). The DNA for the CDR3 is TGCAGTGCCAGTTTCTCAGCCTTCAATGAGCAGTTCTTC. This sequence encodes CSASFSAFNEQFF.

Of note for this clonotype: A much larger clone lies a single base off, so this may be a read error. The chain joins TRBV20-1 to TRBJ1-1, with D unclear. Germline assignment: CDR1 DFQATT and CDR2 SNEGSKA (reference sequence). There are 14 residues in the CDR3. The DNA for the CDR3 is TGCAGTGCTAGAACGACCCGGGTGAACACTGAAGTTTTCTTT. As protein: CSARTTRVNTEVFF.

V is TRBV7-9 and J is TRBJ1-6, with D perhaps matching TRBD1 (5 bases). The CDR3 covers 14 residues. CDR1 and CDR2 (germline): SEHNR, FQNEAQ (reference sequence). The V gene lost 5 bases and the J gene lost 10 bases, with 15 bases spanning the gap. The CDR3 protein is CASSARDGYSPLHF. The CDR3 nucleotides read TGTGCCAGCAGCGCCCGGGACGGATACTCACCCCTCCACTTT.

This clonotype occurred a few times. The DNA of the CDR3 is TGTGCCAGCAGCGTAGGGGGGGTTGCGACAGAGATCTACGAGCAGTACTTC. It codes for CASSVGGVATEIYEQYF. This chain uses TRBV9 with TRBJ2-7, with D possibly being TRBD2 (6 bases). V lost 0 bases, J lost 3 bases, and 19 bases lay in between. Germline V gene lookup returns CDR1 SGDLS and CDR2 YYNGEE. The CDR3 extends over 17 amino acids.

This clonotype showed up many times. The V call is TRBV6-2 or TRBV6-3, the J call TRBJ2-7, with 9 bases fitting TRBD2. Germline lookup yields CDR1 MNHEY and CDR2 SVGEGT. Trimming cost V 2 bases and J 3 bases; bases outside gene matches: 20. The length of the CDR3 is 20 residues. In DNA form, the CDR3 reads TGTGCCAGCAGTTACCAGGCCCCTAGCGGGAATTACAAGGCCCTCTACGAGCAGTACTTC. The encoded protein is CASSYQAPSGNYKALYEQYF.

This clonotype was found many times. The chain employs TRBV6-2 or TRBV6-3 and TRBJ2-1; D gene ambiguous. Germline V gene lookup returns CDR1 MNHEY and CDR2 SVGEGT. This CDR3 spans 16 amino acids. V lost 5 bases to trimming and J lost 0 bases, with 14 bases between them. The CDR3 DNA sequence: TGTGCCAGCAGTAACCTACGGAGTGTCTCCTACAATGAGCAGTTCTTC. Amino acid sequence: CASSNLRSVSYNEQFF.

The gene calls are TRBV5-1 and TRBJ2-1; 9 nucleotides match TRBD2. This CDR3 has 17 residues. V trimming: 0 bases; J trimming: 2 bases; junction bases outside the gene matches: 6. Germline V gene sequence: CDR1 SGHRS, CDR2 YFSETQ. The DNA for the CDR3 is TGCGCCAGCAGCTTGGAGGGACTAGCCTTAGCCTACAATGAGCAGTTCTTC. Residues: CASSLEGLALAYNEQFF.

This clonotype was seen ten or more times. The chain uses TRBV5-4 and TRBJ2-3; D is possibly TRBD1 (5 bases). This CDR3 has 17 residues. V gave up 0 bases and J gave up 2 bases, with 16 bases separating them. CDR1 is SGHNT, CDR2 YYREEE, per germline (reference sequence). The CDR3 coding sequence is TGTGCCAGCAGCTTGGTCCAGGGCGCGAGGAACACAGATACGCAGTATTTT. This translates into CASSLVQGARNTDTQYF.

This clonotype occurred many times. The chain links TRBV7-8 to TRBJ2-1; D perhaps matches TRBD2 (5 bases). Germline V gene lookup returns CDR1 SGHVS and CDR2 FQNEAQ. The CDR3 spans 18 residues. Trimming cost V 5 bases and J 4 bases, with 24 bases left between them. This CDR3 is CASSPPGKGPTGYNEQFF. CDR3 DNA: TGTGCCAGCAGCCCCCCCGGCAAAGGCCCAACGGGGTACAATGAGCAGTTCTTC. Based on the CDR3 plus reference TRBV7-8 and TRBJ2-1, the full variable domain is GAGVSQSPRYKVAKRGQDVALRCDPISGHVSLFWYQQALGQGPEFLTYFQNEAQLDKSGLPSDRFFAERPEGSVSTLKIQRTQQEDSAVYLCASSPPGKGPTGYNEQFFGPGTRLTVL.

This clonotype was seen at least ten times. This chain uses TRBV28 with TRBJ2-7; D gene ambiguous. The CDR3 is made up of 12 amino acids. Per the germline V gene, CDR1 is MDHEN and CDR2 is SYDVKM. Trimming took off 1 base at V and 5 bases at J, with 6 bases between the two ends. The CDR3 region has the DNA TGTGCCAGCAGTTTATTCCACGACGAGCAGTACTTC. Translating it yields CASSLFHDEQYF.

The V gene is TRBV29-1, the J gene TRBJ2-7; D not resolved. The CDR3 sequence is 14 residues long. The ends were cut back, 2 bases at V and 5 bases at J, with 16 bases in the middle. The germline V gene has CDR1 SQVTM and CDR2 ANQGSEA. The chain's CDR3 is CSVEQRGGSHEQYF. DNA for the CDR3: TGCAGCGTTGAACAGAGAGGCGGATCCCACGAGCAGTACTTC.

The V gene is TRBV20-1, the J gene TRBJ2-7; D is unclear. This CDR3 comprises 11 residues. CDR1 DFQATT and CDR2 SNEGSKA come from the germline V gene (reference sequence). V was shortened by 6 bases and J by 3 bases, with 9 bases between the two germline ends. The CDR3 bases are TGCAGTGCGGCCGCAGGCTACGAGCAGTACTTC. Residues: CSAAAGYEQYF.

The CDR3 sequence is CASSPGTGTTGELFF. Here the CDR3 DNA reads TGTGCCAGCAGCCCCGGGACAGGGACAACCGGGGAGCTGTTTTTT. This rearrangement joins TRBV7-3 to TRBJ2-2, with 9 bases matching TRBD1. The germline V gene encodes CDR1 SGHTA and CDR2 FQGTGA. This CDR3 has 15 residues. V trimming: 5 bases; J trimming: 5 bases; junction bases outside the gene matches: 6.

This clonotype was detected a few times. This chain uses TRBV18 with TRBJ2-1; 8 bases fit TRBD1. CDR1 and CDR2 from the germline V gene are KGHSH and LQKENI. V trimming: 2 bases; J trimming: 5 bases; junction bases outside the gene matches: 2. The CDR3 length is 14 residues. The DNA for the CDR3 is TGTGCCAGCTCACCAGCGGGACAGGACAATGAGCAGTTCTTC. Protein product: CASSPAGQDNEQFF.

This clonotype has a handful of counts. V is TRBV29-1 and J is TRBJ2-7; D unclear. Looked up from germline, CDR1 is SQVTM and CDR2 is ANQGSEA. V lost 6 bases, J lost 0 bases, and 12 bases lay in between. This CDR3 has 13 residues. CDR3 bases: TGCAGCGTGGGGATGTCGAGCTCCTACGAGCAGTACTTC. Its protein product is CSVGMSSSYEQYF.

This clonotype has ten or more counts. J is TRBJ2-1 and V is TRBV24-1; D possibly corresponds to TRBD2 (6 bases). Germline loops: CDR1 KGHDR, CDR2 SFDVKD. V was shortened by 9 bases and J by 8 bases, with 22 bases between the two germline ends. The CDR3 runs to 15 residues. CDR3 coding DNA: TGTGCCACCTCCACCTCGGGACTCCTTGGGGATGAGCAGTTCTTC. This translates into CATSTSGLLGDEQFF.

This chain connects TRBV20-1 to TRBJ1-5; the match to TRBD1 covers 7 bases. The V and J ends lost 3 bases and 6 bases, in that order; junction bases with no gene match: 20. The CDR3 extends over 18 amino acids. The germline CDR1 and CDR2 sequences are DFQATT and SNEGSKA (reference sequence). The chain's CDR3 is CSASRRDLVSRGAQPQHF. The CDR3 DNA sequence: TGCAGTGCTAGCCGTAGAGATTTGGTGAGCAGGGGGGCTCAGCCCCAGCATTTT.

This clonotype was seen a handful of times. The J gene is TRBJ2-4, the V gene TRBV20-1; TRBD2 matches 14 bases. Germline V CDR1 and CDR2: DFQATT, SNEGSKA (reference sequence). The CDR3 is 16 amino acids. Trimming removed 5 bases from V and 6 bases from J; junction bases left unmatched: 9. The CDR3 spells CSAGLRLAGGVNIQYF. CDR3 bases: TGCAGTGCTGGACTCAGACTAGCGGGGGGGGTAAACATTCAGTACTTC.